Only a few counts were recorded for the clone carrying this T cell receptor (beta chain). This record belongs to a study of T cell repertoires in cytomegalovirus infection. Between the trimmed V and J ends, which lost 0 bases and 8 bases, there was a span of 10 bases. CDR1 is LGHNA and CDR2 is YNFKEQ in the germline V gene. The CDR3 spans 13 residues. TCRdb called the reads again in MiXCR, with one record for every CDR3 protein. The sample shows approximately 97,000 distinct CDR3 sequences, about 17% of them seen only once. This receptor was identified in a human donor in good health (CMV status not recorded). Some clones in this sample may be carry-over from other donors' samples. Sequenced material: PBMCs. The V and J genes are TRBV4-2 and TRBJ1-2, with no clear D. In DNA, the CDR3 is TGTGCCAGCAGCCAAGAGTCCCCGGGGGGCTACACCTTC. This gives the protein CASSQESPGGYTF.